This T cell receptor beta chain was obtained from a study of blood T cell repertoires in COVID-19. The V segment lost 4 bases and the J segment 4 bases; nucleotides outside the gene matches: 7. The CDR3 consists of 16 residues. Germline V gene data show CDR1 as LNHNV and CDR2 as YYDKDF (reference sequence). Produced via immunoSEQ multiplex PCR; TCRdb's table is partial and in-frame only. Of 300,000 to 350,000 clones in the sample, around 88% were seen once. The clonotype comes from a woman in her twenties or thirties with COVID-19, enrolled during active disease. The J gene is TRBJ2-2, the V gene TRBV15, with 9 bases fitting TRBD1. Sequenced sample: peripheral blood. CDR3 nucleotide sequence: TGTGCCACCAGCACCTGGGAGACAGGGGGCACCGGGGAGCTGTTTTTT. It specifies CATSTWETGGTGELFF.